This TCR beta chain is from a study of graft-versus-host responses after intestinal transplantation. Study information: The recipients all started with anti-thymocyte globulin induction and then took tacrolimus and steroids for around 3 years.

Using immunoSEQ multiplex PCR, the repertoire was profiled, and TCRdb retains in-frame clones only, with some absent. The table shows 96,000 or so clones, with 90% to 95% occurring only once. This CDR3 region has 15 residues. The germline gives CDR1 SGHTA, CDR2 FQGNSA. With V trimmed by 4 bases and J by 4 bases, 8 bases remained unmatched. Study findings and constraints: Clonal ratios of graft-versus-host to host-versus-graft in allografts were high for patients exhibiting graft-donor T cell macrochimerism. Early post-transplant HvG declines showed an association with peak circulating GvH clone levels.

This clone has a single count. The target antigen is unknown. Sequenced here: unstimulated CD4+ T cells sorted from spleen or lymph node cells, sampled before intestinal transplant. The source is a human donor who received an intestinal transplant. The rearrangement joins TRBV7-2 to TRBJ2-7, with TRBD1 matching 9 bases. The CDR3 spells CASSSTGTGRYEQYF. The CDR3, as DNA: TGTGCCAGCAGCTCCACCGGGACAGGGAGGTACGAGCAGTACTTC. Based on the CDR3 plus reference TRBV7-2 and TRBJ2-7, the full variable domain is GAGVSQSPSNKVTEKGKDVELRCDPISGHTALYWYRQSLGQGLEFLIYFQGNSAPDKSGLPSDRFSAERTGGSVSTLTIQRTQQEDSAVYLCASSSTGTGRYEQYFGPGTRLTVT.